The 23 T cell receptor beta chains below come from one sample, sequenced in a study of blood T cell repertoires in COVID-19. Repertoires were generated with immunoSEQ multiplex PCR, while TCRdb's copy carries only in-frame clones and drops some. The sample has some 140,000 clones, 65% to 90% seen once. The sequenced material came from peripheral blood. The receptors were sampled from a woman aged 60 to 75 with COVID-19, enrolled during active disease.

The chain is built from TRBV7-3 and TRBJ1-5; D is unclear. This CDR3 contains 20 residues. Germline V CDR1 and CDR2: SGHTA, FQGTGA. The V end lost 2 bases, the J end lost 1 base, and 24 bases lay between the germline ends. The CDR3 loop is CASSLGIGFGGQASNQPQHF. CDR3 coding DNA: TGTGCCAGCAGCTTAGGGATCGGGTTTGGAGGTCAAGCCAGCAATCAGCCCCAGCATTTT.

The chain combines TRBV19 with TRBJ2-1; TRBD2 might be the D (5 bases). Germline V gene data show CDR1 as LNHDA and CDR2 as SQIVND (reference sequence). The CDR3 has 14 amino acids. Trimming removed 5 bases at V and 2 bases at J, with 10 bases between. As DNA, the CDR3 is TGTGCCAGTAGTGAAGGGAGAACCTACAATGAGCAGTTCTTC. Translated: CASSEGRTYNEQFF.

V usage is TRBV5-1 and J usage is TRBJ1-5; the match to TRBD1 covers 10 bases. This CDR3 has 15 amino acids. Trimming at V came to 5 bases and at J to 2 bases, leaving 4 bases not matched to a gene. The germline V gene has CDR1 SGHRS and CDR2 YFSETQ. CDR3 in amino acids: CASRSGTGGNQPQHF. CDR3 nucleotide sequence: TGCGCCAGCAGAAGCGGGACAGGGGGCAATCAGCCCCAGCATTTT. Supplemented by reference TRBV5-1 and TRBJ1-5, the full variable domain reads KAGVTQTPRYLIKTRGQQVTLSCSPISGHRSVSWYQQTPGQGLQFLFEYFSETQRNKGNFPGRFSGRQFSNSRSEMNVSTLELGDSALYLCASRSGTGGNQPQHFGDGTRLSIL.

This rearrangement joins TRBV6-5 to TRBJ2-5; 7 bases line up with TRBD1. The CDR3 loop spans 14 amino acids. The germline V gene has CDR1 MNHEY and CDR2 SVGAGI. Losses at the gene ends were 5 bases for V and 5 bases for J; bases not matched to a gene: 8. The CDR3 is CASSKGDSRETQYF. The CDR3 region has the DNA TGTGCCAGCAGTAAGGGGGACAGTCGGGAGACCCAGTACTTC.

The gene calls are TRBV27 and TRBJ1-5; D unclear. Germline CDR1 MNHEY, CDR2 SMNVEV (reference sequence). The CDR3 loop spans 15 amino acids. Between the trimmed V and J ends, which lost 5 bases and 1 base, there was a span of 12 bases. The CDR3 region is CASSPARESNQPQHF. The CDR3 nucleotides read TGTGCCAGCAGTCCAGCGAGGGAGAGCAATCAGCCCCAGCATTTT.

The chain uses TRBV6-5 and TRBJ1-2, with 7 bases matching TRBD1. The CDR3 consists of 14 residues. V dropped 7 bases and J dropped 8; count of bases not matched to a gene: 13. CDR1 is MNHEY and CDR2 is SVGAGI in the germline V gene. The CDR3 nucleotides are TGTGCCAGCACCCCCTACGGGACAGAGGGGGGCTACACCTTC. Translation: CASTPYGTEGGYTF.

This clone showed up just once. The J gene is TRBJ2-7, the V gene TRBV6-2 or TRBV6-3; 10 bases line up with TRBD1. V trimming: 5 bases; J trimming: 4 bases; junction bases outside the gene matches: 8. From germline, CDR1 is MNHEY and CDR2 SVGEGT. This CDR3 has 15 amino acids. The CDR3 region has the DNA TGTGCCAGCAGTCCCGACAGGGGGCGGGGGTACGAGCAGTACTTC. Translated: CASSPDRGRGYEQYF.

V is TRBV2 and J is TRBJ2-6; D is unclear. Germline-derived CDR1 and CDR2 are SNHLY and FYNNEI. The CDR3 has 16 amino acids. Trimming shortened V by 2 bases and J by 0 bases, and 8 bases separated the two germline ends. CDR3 sequence: CASSEMGLSGANVLTF. The DNA of the CDR3 is TGTGCCAGCAGTGAAATGGGCCTCTCTGGGGCCAACGTCCTGACTTTC.

The chain uses TRBV19 and TRBJ1-4; maybe TRBD1 (5 bases). The CDR3 consists of 17 residues. CDR1 is LNHDA, CDR2 SQIVND, per germline (reference sequence). Trimming took 6 bases from V and 0 from J, leaving 17 bases between them. CDR3 region: CASSNSMGGATNEKLFF. Here the CDR3 DNA reads TGTGCCAGTAGCAACTCCATGGGGGGAGCAACTAATGAAAAACTGTTTTTT.

The chain links TRBV6-1 to TRBJ2-2; D uncertain. CDR1 and CDR2 from the germline V gene are MNHNS and SASEGT. The CDR3 runs to 14 residues. The V and J ends lost 0 bases and 7 bases respectively, with 9 bases between them. The DNA of the CDR3 is TGTGCCAGCAGTGAAGCCTCGAGAGGCGGGGAGCTGTTTTTT. Translated: CASSEASRGGELFF.

The CDR3 loop reads CASSEAGPNGYTF. CDR3 coding DNA: TGTGCCAGCAGTGAAGCGGGCCCTAATGGCTACACCTTC. The V call is TRBV6-1, the J call TRBJ1-2, with D uncertain. Trimming removed 0 bases at V and 6 bases at J, with 8 bases between. Germline V CDR1 and CDR2: MNHNS, SASEGT. The CDR3 runs to 13 residues.

The CDR3 region has the DNA TGTGCCAGCAGCTCCGTTAGCGGGGGGGGATCAGATACGCAGTATTTT. Amino acids: CASSSVSGGGSDTQYF. V is TRBV7-2 and J is TRBJ2-3, with 11 bases matching TRBD2. The ends lost 4 bases at V and 4 bases at J; junction bases unmatched: 7. The germline V gene encodes CDR1 SGHTA and CDR2 FQGNSA. The CDR3 contains 16 residues.

V is TRBV27 and J is TRBJ1-6; no clear D. Trimming removed 7 bases from V and 0 bases from J, with 22 bases in between. The germline CDR1 and CDR2 sequences are MNHEY and SMNVEV (reference sequence). The CDR3 sequence is 19 residues long. CDR3 DNA sequence: TGTGCCAGCACGAGCTCGGGGATGCCCCGAAGCTCCTATAATTCACCCCTCCACTTT. Its protein product is CASTSSGMPRSSYNSPLHF.

This chain uses TRBV6-5 with TRBJ1-4, with TRBD1 matching 9 bases. In germline, CDR1 is MNHEY, CDR2 SVGAGI. This CDR3 comprises 14 residues. J lost 7 bases, V lost 6 bases, and 6 bases had no gene match. CDR3 residues: CASRYGQGSEKLFF. DNA for the CDR3: TGTGCCAGCAGATACGGACAGGGGAGTGAAAAACTGTTTTTT.

This clone has just a few counts. The chain is built from TRBV19 and TRBJ1-2, with 12 bases identical to TRBD1. Germline lookup yields CDR1 LNHDA and CDR2 SQIVND (reference sequence). The CDR3 extends over 15 amino acids. With 3 bases clipped from V and 8 bases from J, the junction kept 7 bases outside the gene matches. The CDR3 DNA reads as TGTGCCAGTAGTATGGGACAGGGGGCGATGAGGGGCTACACCTTC. This translates into CASSMGQGAMRGYTF.

This chain links TRBV19 with TRBJ1-5; tentative D call: TRBD1 (6 bases). CDR1 and CDR2 (germline): LNHDA, SQIVND (reference sequence). Between the trimmed V and J ends, which lost 3 bases and 7 bases, there was a span of 13 bases. This CDR3 is 14 amino acids long. The CDR3 DNA is TGTGCCAGTAGTATTACAGGGACCAAACAGCCCCAGCATTTT. This encodes CASSITGTKQPQHF.

V and J are TRBV5-1 and TRBJ2-5; 10 bases align to TRBD1. The V gene's germline CDR1 is SGHRS and CDR2 YFSETQ. This CDR3 comprises 17 residues. Germline trimming cut 5 bases from V and 4 bases from J; bases unmatched to any gene: 14. DNA for the CDR3: TGCGCCAGCAGACCCCCCAAGACAGGGGGCGCAGGAGAGACCCAGTACTTC. This gives the protein CASRPPKTGGAGETQYF.

J is TRBJ1-5 and V is TRBV11-2, with 7 bases that match TRBD1. CDR3 size: 15 residues. Germline CDR1 and CDR2: SGHAT and FQNNGV. V lost 5 bases to trimming and J lost 11 bases; unmatched junction nucleotides: 15. This CDR3 reads CASSQPGQKAFAQHF. The CDR3 coding sequence is TGTGCCAGCAGCCAACCGGGACAGAAGGCGTTTGCCCAGCATTTT.

V is TRBV15 and J is TRBJ1-2; 10 bases align to TRBD1. CDR1 and CDR2 from the germline V gene are LNHNV and YYDKDF (reference sequence). The V segment lost 0 bases and the J segment 4 bases; nucleotides outside the gene matches: 2. The CDR3 consists of 15 residues. The CDR3: CATSREGQGIYGYTF. The DNA for the CDR3 is TGTGCCACCAGCAGAGAGGGACAGGGGATCTATGGCTACACCTTC.

The sample holds one count of this clone. V is TRBV6-5 and J is TRBJ2-7; D is undetermined. V lost 8 bases and J 6 bases, leaving 14 bases between the germline ends. The V gene's germline CDR1 is MNHEY and CDR2 SVGAGI. The CDR3 is 12 amino acids. CDR3 loop: CASGFLAVEQYF. The CDR3 bases are TGTGCCAGCGGTTTTCTGGCGGTCGAGCAGTACTTC.

The chain links TRBV5-8 to TRBJ2-5, with D maybe TRBD1 (5 bases). CDR1 and CDR2 from the germline V gene are SGHTS and YDEGEE. The CDR3 is made up of 14 amino acids. Trimming took 0 bases from V and 2 from J, leaving 8 bases between them. The CDR3 DNA reads as TGTGCCAGCAGCTTGGGCAGGGATCAAGAGACCCAGTACTTC. This gives the protein CASSLGRDQETQYF.

V and J are TRBV6-5 and TRBJ1-2; TRBD1 is a possible D gene (6 bases). Germline loops: CDR1 MNHEY, CDR2 SVGAGI. V gave up 6 bases and J gave up 6 bases, with 17 bases separating them. The CDR3 consists of 14 residues. CDR3 residues: CASSLGGAGNGYTF. CDR3 sequence (DNA): TGTGCCAGCAGCCTCGGGGGGGCCGGTAATGGCTACACCTTC.

The rearrangement links TRBV6-2 or TRBV6-3 to TRBJ2-5, with 9 nucleotides matching TRBD2. V lost 0 bases to trimming and J lost 5 bases; unmatched junction nucleotides: 10. The CDR3 runs 17 residues. Germline V gene data show CDR1 as MNHEY and CDR2 as SVGEGT. In DNA form, the CDR3 reads TGTGCCAGCAGTTACTCCGGTGGCGGGGGGGCCGCTGAGACCCAGTACTTC. This codes for CASSYSGGGGAAETQYF.